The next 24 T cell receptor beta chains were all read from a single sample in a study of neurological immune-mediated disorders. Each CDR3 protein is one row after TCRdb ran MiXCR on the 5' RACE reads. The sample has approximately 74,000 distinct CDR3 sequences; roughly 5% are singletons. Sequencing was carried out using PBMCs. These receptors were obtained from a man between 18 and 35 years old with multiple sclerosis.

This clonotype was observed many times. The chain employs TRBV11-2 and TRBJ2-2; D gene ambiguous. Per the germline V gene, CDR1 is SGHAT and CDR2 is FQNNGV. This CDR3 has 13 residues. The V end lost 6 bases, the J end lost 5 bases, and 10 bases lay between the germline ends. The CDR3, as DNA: TGTGCCAGCAGGCCCTTACGAACCGGGGAGCTGTTTTTT. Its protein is CASRPLRTGELFF. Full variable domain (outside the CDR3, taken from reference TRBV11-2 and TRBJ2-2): EAGVAQSPRYKIIEKRQSVAFWCNPISGHATLYWYQQILGQGPKLLIQFQNNGVVDDSQLPKDRFSAERLKGVDSTLKIQPAKLEDSAVYLCASRPLRTGELFFGEGSRLTVL.

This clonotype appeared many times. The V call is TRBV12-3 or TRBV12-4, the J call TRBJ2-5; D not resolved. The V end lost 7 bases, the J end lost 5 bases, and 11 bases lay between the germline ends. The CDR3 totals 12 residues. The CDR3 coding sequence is TGTGCCAGCACTCAACTCGGGGAGACCCAGTACTTC. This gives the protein CASTQLGETQYF.

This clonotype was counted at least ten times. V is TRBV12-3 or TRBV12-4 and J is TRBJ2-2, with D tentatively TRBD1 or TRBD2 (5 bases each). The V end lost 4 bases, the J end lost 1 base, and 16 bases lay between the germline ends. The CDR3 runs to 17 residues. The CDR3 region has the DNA TGTGCCAGCAGTTACCCATCAGCAGGGAGGAACACCGGGGAGCTGTTTTTT. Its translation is CASSYPSAGRNTGELFF.

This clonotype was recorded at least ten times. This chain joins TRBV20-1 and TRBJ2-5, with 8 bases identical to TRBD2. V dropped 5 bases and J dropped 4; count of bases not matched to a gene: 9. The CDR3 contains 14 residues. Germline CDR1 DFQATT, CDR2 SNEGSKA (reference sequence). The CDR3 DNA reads TGCAGTGCTCCGGGACTAGGGGTTGTAGAGACCCAGTACTTC. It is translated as CSAPGLGVVETQYF.

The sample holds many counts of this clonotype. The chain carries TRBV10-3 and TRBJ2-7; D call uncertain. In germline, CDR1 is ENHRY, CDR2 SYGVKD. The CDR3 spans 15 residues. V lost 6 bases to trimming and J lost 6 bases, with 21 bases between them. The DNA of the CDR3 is TGTGCCATCAGCGACAATTTCGGGTTTAGGGCCGAGCAGTACTTC. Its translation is CAISDNFGFRAEQYF.

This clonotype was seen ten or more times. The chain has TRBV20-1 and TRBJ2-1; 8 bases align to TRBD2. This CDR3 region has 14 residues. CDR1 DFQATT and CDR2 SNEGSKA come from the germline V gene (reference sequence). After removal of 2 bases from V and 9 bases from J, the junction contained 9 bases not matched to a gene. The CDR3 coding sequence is TGCAGTGCTAGATCCGACGGGGGGGCCAGTGAGCAGTTCTTC. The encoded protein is CSARSDGGASEQFF.

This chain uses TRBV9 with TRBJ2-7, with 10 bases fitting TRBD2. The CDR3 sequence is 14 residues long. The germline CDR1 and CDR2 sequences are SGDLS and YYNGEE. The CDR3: CVSSVSGGVNEQYF. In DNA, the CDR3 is TGTGTCAGTAGCGTAAGCGGGGGGGTCAACGAGCAGTACTTC.

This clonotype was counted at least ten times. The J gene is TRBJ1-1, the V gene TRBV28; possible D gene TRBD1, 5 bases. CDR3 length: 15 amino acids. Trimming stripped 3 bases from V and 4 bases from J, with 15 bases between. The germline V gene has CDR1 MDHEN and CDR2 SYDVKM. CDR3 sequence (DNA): TGTGCCAGCAGTTTGATCCGGGGGTTGAGCACTGAAGCTTTCTTT. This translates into CASSLIRGLSTEAFF.

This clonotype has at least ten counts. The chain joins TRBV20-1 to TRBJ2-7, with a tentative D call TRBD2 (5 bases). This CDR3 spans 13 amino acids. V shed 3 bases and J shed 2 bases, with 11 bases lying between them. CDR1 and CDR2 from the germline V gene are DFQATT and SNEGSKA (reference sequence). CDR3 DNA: TGCAGTGCTAGTAAACTAGTCACCTACGAGCAGTACTTC. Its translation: CSASKLVTYEQYF.

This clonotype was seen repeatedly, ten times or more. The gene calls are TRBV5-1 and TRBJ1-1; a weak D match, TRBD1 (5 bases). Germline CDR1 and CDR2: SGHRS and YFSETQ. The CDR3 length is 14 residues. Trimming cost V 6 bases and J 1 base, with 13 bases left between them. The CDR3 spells CASTPGLPNTEAFF. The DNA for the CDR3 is TGCGCCAGCACCCCGGGGCTTCCGAACACTGAAGCTTTCTTT.

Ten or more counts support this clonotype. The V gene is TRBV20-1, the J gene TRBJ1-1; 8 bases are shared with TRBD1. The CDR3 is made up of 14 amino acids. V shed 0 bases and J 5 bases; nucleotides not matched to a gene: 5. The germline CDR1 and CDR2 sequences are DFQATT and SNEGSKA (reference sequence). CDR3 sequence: CSARDSGGYTEAFF. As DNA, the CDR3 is TGCAGTGCTAGAGACTCAGGGGGCTATACTGAAGCTTTCTTT.

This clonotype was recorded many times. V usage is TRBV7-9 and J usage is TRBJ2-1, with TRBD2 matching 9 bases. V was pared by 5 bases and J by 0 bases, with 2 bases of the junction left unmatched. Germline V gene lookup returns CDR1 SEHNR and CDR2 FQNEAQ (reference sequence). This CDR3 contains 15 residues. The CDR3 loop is CASSHSGSSYNEQFF. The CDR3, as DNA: TGTGCCAGCAGCCATAGCGGGAGCTCCTACAATGAGCAGTTCTTC.

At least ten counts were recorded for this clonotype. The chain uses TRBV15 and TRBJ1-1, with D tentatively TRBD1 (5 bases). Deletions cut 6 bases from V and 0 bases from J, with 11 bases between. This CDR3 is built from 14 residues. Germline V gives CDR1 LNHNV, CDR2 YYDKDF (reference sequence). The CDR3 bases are TGTGCCACCAGTAAGGGACTTATGAACACTGAAGCTTTCTTT. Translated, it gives CATSKGLMNTEAFF.

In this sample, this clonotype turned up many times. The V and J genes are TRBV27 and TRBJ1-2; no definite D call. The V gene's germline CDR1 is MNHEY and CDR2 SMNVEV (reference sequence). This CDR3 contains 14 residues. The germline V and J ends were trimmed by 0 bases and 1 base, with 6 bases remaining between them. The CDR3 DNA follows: TGTGCCAGCAGTTTATCGGGGTATAACTATGGCTACACCTTC. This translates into CASSLSGYNYGYTF.

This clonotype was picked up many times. Here the CDR3 reads CASSSLAESYEQYF. CDR3 nucleotide sequence: TGCGCCAGCAGCTCACTAGCGGAGTCCTACGAGCAGTACTTC. The chain couples TRBV5-1 to TRBJ2-7; 8 positions agree with TRBD2. Germline assignment: CDR1 SGHRS and CDR2 YFSETQ. V was clipped by 3 bases and J by 1 base; unmatched bases: 3. The CDR3 has 14 residues.

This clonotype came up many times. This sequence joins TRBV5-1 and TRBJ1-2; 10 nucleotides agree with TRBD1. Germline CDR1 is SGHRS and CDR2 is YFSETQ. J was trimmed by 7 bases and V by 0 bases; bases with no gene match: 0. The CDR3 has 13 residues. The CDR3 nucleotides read TGCGCCAGCAGCTTGGGGACAGGGGGTGGCTACACCTTC. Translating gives CASSLGTGGGYTF.

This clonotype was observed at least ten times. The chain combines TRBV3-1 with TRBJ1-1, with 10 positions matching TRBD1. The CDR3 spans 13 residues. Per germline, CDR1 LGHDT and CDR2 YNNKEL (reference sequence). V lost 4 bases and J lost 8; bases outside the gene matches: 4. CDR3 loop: CASSPGQGREAFF. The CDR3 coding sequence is TGTGCCAGCAGCCCGGGACAGGGGCGGGAAGCTTTCTTT.

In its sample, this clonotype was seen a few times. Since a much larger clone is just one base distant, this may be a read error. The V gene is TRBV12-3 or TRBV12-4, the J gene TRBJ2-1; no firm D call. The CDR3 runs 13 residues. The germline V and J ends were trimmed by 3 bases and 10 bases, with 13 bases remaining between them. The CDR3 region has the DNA TGTGCCAGCAGTTTCAGCTCACAGATGGAGCAGTTCTTC. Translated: CASSFSSQMEQFF.

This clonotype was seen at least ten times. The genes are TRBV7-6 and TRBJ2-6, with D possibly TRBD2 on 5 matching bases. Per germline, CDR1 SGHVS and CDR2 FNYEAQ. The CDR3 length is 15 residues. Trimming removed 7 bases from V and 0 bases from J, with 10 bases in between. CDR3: CASTPGVSGANVLTF. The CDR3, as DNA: TGTGCCAGCACCCCCGGGGTCTCTGGGGCCAACGTCCTGACTTTC.

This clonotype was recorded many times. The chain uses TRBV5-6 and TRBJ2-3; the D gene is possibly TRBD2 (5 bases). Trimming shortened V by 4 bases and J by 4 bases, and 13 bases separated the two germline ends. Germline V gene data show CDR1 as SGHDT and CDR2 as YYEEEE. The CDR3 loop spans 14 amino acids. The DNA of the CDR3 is TGTGCCAGCAGCCCGGTTGCTAGCTCAGATACGCAGTATTTT. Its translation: CASSPVASSDTQYF.

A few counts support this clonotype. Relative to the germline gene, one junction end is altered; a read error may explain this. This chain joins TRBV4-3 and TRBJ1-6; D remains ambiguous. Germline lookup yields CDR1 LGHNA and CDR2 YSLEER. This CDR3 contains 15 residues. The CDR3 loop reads CASSQDERDNSPLNF. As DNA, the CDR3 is TGCGCCAGCAGCCAAGATGAGCGCGATAATTCACCCCTCAACTTT.

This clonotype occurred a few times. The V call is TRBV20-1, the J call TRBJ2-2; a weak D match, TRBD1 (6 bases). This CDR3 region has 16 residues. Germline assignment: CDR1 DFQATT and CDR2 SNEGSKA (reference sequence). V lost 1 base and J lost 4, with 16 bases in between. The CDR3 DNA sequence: TGCAGTGCTAGAGCCGCAGGGGTAAAGCGCACCGGGGAGCTGTTTTTT. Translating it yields CSARAAGVKRTGELFF.

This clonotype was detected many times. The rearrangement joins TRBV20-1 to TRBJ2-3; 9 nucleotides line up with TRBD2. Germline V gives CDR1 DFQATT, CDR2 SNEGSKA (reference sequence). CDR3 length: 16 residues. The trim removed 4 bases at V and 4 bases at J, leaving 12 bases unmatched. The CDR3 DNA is TGCAGTGCTATCTCCCAGGGCGGGGGGGCCCCAGATACGCAGTATTTT. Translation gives CSAISQGGGAPDTQYF.

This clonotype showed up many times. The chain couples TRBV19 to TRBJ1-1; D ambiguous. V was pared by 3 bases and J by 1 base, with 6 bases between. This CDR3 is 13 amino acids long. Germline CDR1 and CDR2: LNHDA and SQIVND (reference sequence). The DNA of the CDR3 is TGTGCCAGTAGTATGACGGGGAACACTGAAGCTTTCTTT. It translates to CASSMTGNTEAFF.